The following is a T cell receptor beta chain sequence with its context. The antigen is unknown. The sample is drawn from a study of graft-versus-host responses after intestinal transplantation. In the study overall: Anti-thymocyte globulin induction preceded about 3 years of tacrolimus and steroid maintenance in all recipients.

Assay used: immunoSEQ multiplex PCR; TCRdb lists only in-frame clones, some missing. The sample carries roughly 92,000 clones, about 87% recorded once. CDR3 length: 18 residues. Germline assignment: CDR1 SGHRS and CDR2 YFSETQ. After removal of 0 bases from V and 6 bases from J, the junction contained 14 bases not matched to a gene. The chain couples TRBV5-1 to TRBJ2-7; 11 nucleotides line up with TRBD2. Material: unstimulated CD4+ T cells sorted from spleen or lymph node cells, obtained before transplant. The origin of this receptor is a human donor who was the organ donor for an intestinal transplant. The CDR3 sequence: CASSLAMTSGDVWGEQYF. The CDR3, as DNA: TGCGCCAGCAGCTTGGCGATGACTAGCGGGGATGTTTGGGGCGAGCAGTACTTC.